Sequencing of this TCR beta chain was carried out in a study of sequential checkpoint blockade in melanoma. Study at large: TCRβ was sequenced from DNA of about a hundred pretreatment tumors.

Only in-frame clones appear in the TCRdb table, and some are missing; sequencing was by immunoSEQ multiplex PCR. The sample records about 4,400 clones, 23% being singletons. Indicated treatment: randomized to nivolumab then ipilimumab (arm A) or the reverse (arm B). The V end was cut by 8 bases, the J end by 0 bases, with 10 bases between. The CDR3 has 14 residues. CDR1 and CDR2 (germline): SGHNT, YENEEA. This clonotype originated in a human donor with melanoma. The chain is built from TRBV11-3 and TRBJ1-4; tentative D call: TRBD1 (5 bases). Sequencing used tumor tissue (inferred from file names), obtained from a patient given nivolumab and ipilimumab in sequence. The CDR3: CASGRGTTNEKLFF. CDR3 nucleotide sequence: TGTGCCAGCGGGCGGGGCACAACTAATGAAAAACTGTTTTTT.